The 9 T cell receptor beta chains listed next were all sequenced from one sample in a study of cytomegalovirus exposure and HLA in healthy donors. The primer mix had 60 Vbeta and 13 Jbeta primers. Profiled with immunoSEQ multiplex PCR; TCRdb holds only in-frame clones, not every one. The sample records 100,000 to 150,000 clones, approximately 80% being singletons. Specimen: PBMCs. The source of these receptors is a woman under 30 in good health and CMV-seronegative.

A few counts support this clone. V is TRBV5-6 and J is TRBJ2-7; D may be TRBD2 (6 bases). Trimming removed 3 bases at V and 2 bases at J, with 12 bases between. This CDR3 contains 14 residues. Germline-derived CDR1 and CDR2 are SGHDT and YYEEEE. The CDR3 DNA sequence: TGTGCCAGCAGCTCGCCGGGGGTAGCCTACGAGCAGTACTTC. Translating it yields CASSSPGVAYEQYF.

The chain uses TRBV5-6 and TRBJ2-5; tentative D call: TRBD1 (5 bases). Germline V lookup: CDR1 SGHDT, CDR2 YYEEEE. The V end was cut by 1 base, the J end by 4 bases, with 8 bases between. CDR3 length: 13 residues. The CDR3: CASSLKGPETQYF. CDR3 nucleotide sequence: TGTGCCAGCAGCTTGAAGGGGCCAGAGACCCAGTACTTC.

The chain recombines TRBV25-1 with TRBJ1-3; the D is unclear. The CDR3 has 15 amino acids. Germline loops: CDR1 MGHDK, CDR2 SYGVNS. V was shortened by 1 base and J by 0 bases, with 7 bases between the two germline ends. The CDR3 protein is CASSELTSSGNTIYF. CDR3 coding DNA: TGTGCCAGCAGTGAATTAACCAGCTCTGGAAACACCATATATTTT.

The rearrangement uses TRBV7-9 and TRBJ1-1, with D possibly being TRBD1 (6 bases). There are 14 residues in the CDR3. The V gene's germline CDR1 is SEHNR and CDR2 FQNEAQ (reference sequence). The V and J ends lost 3 bases and 8 bases respectively, with 16 bases between them. The CDR3 bases are TGTGCCAGCAGCTTCCCCGCAGACAGGCTCGAAGCTTTCTTT. The encoded protein is CASSFPADRLEAFF.

V is TRBV30 and J is TRBJ1-3, with D perhaps TRBD1 (5 bases). Trimming removed 8 bases at V and 4 bases at J, with 9 bases between. Looked up from germline, CDR1 is GTSNPN and CDR2 is SVGIG (reference sequence). This CDR3 has 11 amino acids. CDR3 sequence: CAQGPGNTIYF. CDR3 sequence (DNA): TGTGCCCAGGGCCCGGGAAACACCATATATTTT.

The V and J genes are TRBV7-2 and TRBJ2-3; possible D gene TRBD1, 5 bases. The V and J ends lost 5 bases and 8 bases respectively, with 14 bases between them. The CDR3 spans 13 residues. CDR1 and CDR2 (germline): SGHTA, FQGNSA. This CDR3 reads CASSRPGRGTQYF. As DNA, the CDR3 is TGTGCCAGCAGCCGCCCAGGGCGAGGTACGCAGTATTTT.

This clone has a single count. The chain uses TRBV7-9 and TRBJ2-4; D uncertain. V was shortened by 5 bases and J by 8 bases, with 13 bases between the two germline ends. CDR1 and CDR2 from the germline V gene are SEHNR and FQNEAQ (reference sequence). The CDR3 contains 13 residues. The CDR3 loop is CASSPPLTDIQYF. The CDR3 nucleotides are TGTGCCAGCAGCCCACCCCTAACGGACATTCAGTACTTC.

The V gene is TRBV30, the J gene TRBJ1-1; 12 bases fit TRBD1. The CDR3 covers 14 residues. Germline CDR1 is GTSNPN and CDR2 is SVGIG (reference sequence). Losses at the gene ends were 2 bases for V and 7 bases for J; bases not matched to a gene: 5. CDR3 amino acids: CAWSSGQGANEAFF. As DNA, the CDR3 is TGTGCCTGGAGTTCGGGACAGGGGGCAAATGAAGCTTTCTTT.

J is TRBJ2-2 and V is TRBV5-1, with D perhaps matching TRBD1 (5 bases). Germline CDR1 is SGHRS and CDR2 is YFSETQ. CDR3 size: 14 residues. The V end lost 2 bases, the J end lost 1 base, and 6 bases lay between the germline ends. The CDR3 sequence is CASSFQGNTGELFF. In DNA form, the CDR3 reads TGCGCCAGCAGCTTCCAGGGGAACACCGGGGAGCTGTTTTTT.